One sample yielded the 8 T cell receptor beta chains listed below, sequenced in a study of HIV-infected patients and healthy controls. Reverse transcription used about 500 ng RNA and constant-region primers for alpha and beta. Alpha and beta chain libraries were made separately by chain-specific third strand synthesis with multiplexing indices. TCRdb re-called the 5' RACE reads through MiXCR, storing one row per CDR3 protein. Of approximately 16,000 distinct CDR3 sequences listed, more than 8.5% are singletons. The repertoire came from unfractionated whole blood and reflected all unsorted peripheral T cells. Sample: blood. All receptors come from an adult in good health.

The sample holds many counts of this clonotype. This sequence joins TRBV3-1 and TRBJ2-2; 7 bases line up with TRBD1. CDR3 length equals 17 residues. CDR1 and CDR2 (germline): LGHDT, YNNKEL (reference sequence). The junction had 12 bases not matched to a gene; V was cut back by 1 base and J by 7 bases. The CDR3 region is CASSQALGQTLGGELFF. CDR3 DNA sequence: TGTGCCAGCAGCCAAGCCCTGGGACAGACCCTCGGCGGGGAGCTGTTTTTT.

This clonotype was counted many times. The chain couples TRBV21-1 to TRBJ1-1; the table calls TRBD1, which could not be checked here. TRBV21-1 is a recognized pseudogene. The CDR3 contains 18 residues. CDR3: CASSTIGDRGVMNTEAFF. The CDR3 coding sequence is TGTGCCAGCAGCACAATTGGGGACAGGGGCGTGATGAACACTGAAGCTTTCTTT.

This clonotype was detected many times. The chain carries TRBV20-1 and TRBJ1-2; D is unresolved. The germline V and J ends were trimmed by 6 bases and 4 bases, with 15 bases remaining between them. This CDR3 contains 13 residues. The germline V gene encodes CDR1 DFQATT and CDR2 SNEGSKA (reference sequence). The CDR3: CSATSTGSYGYTF. The CDR3 DNA reads TGCAGTGCAACAAGCACCGGGAGCTATGGCTACACCTTC.

The gene calls are TRBV20-1 and TRBJ2-3; 14 bases align to TRBD2. The CDR3 is 18 amino acids. Germline values: CDR1 DFQATT, CDR2 SNEGSKA (reference sequence). The J segment lost 1 base and the V segment lost 1 base, leaving 7 bases of the junction unmatched. CDR3 protein: CSARGPGTSGSGTDTQYF. In nucleotides, the CDR3 is TGCAGTGCTAGAGGTCCCGGGACTAGCGGGAGCGGCACAGATACGCAGTATTTT.

This clonotype was seen many times. The CDR3 region has the DNA TGTGCCAGCAGCTTTAGCGGCACAGATACGCAGTATTTT. It codes for CASSFSGTDTQYF. V and J are TRBV5-4 and TRBJ2-3, with D possibly TRBD2 on 5 matching bases. The CDR3 contains 13 residues. Looked up from germline, CDR1 is SGHNT and CDR2 is YYREEE (reference sequence). Trimming cost V 2 bases and J 1 base, with 5 bases left between them.

This clonotype was seen ten or more times. The chain has TRBV7-9 and TRBJ1-3; tentatively, D is TRBD1 (6 bases). The germline V gene has CDR1 SEHNR and CDR2 FQNEAQ (reference sequence). The CDR3 extends over 17 amino acids. Trimming stripped 5 bases from V and 0 bases from J, with 17 bases between. The chain's CDR3 is CASSTLGGPVSGNTIYF. The CDR3 DNA follows: TGTGCCAGCAGCACCTTGGGGGGCCCCGTCTCTGGAAACACCATATATTTT.

This clonotype was seen a single time. The junction departs from the called germline gene at one end, perhaps through a read error. The chain uses TRBV20-1 and TRBJ2-3, with a possible D match to TRBD1 (6 bases). The V gene's germline CDR1 is DFQATT and CDR2 SNEGSKA (reference sequence). The CDR3 has 14 residues. The CDR3 region is CSASRDMITETQYF. The DNA for the CDR3 is TGCAGTGCTAGCCGGGACATGATAACAGAAACGCAGTATTTT.

This clonotype has ten or more counts. V gene TRBV11-3 combines with J gene TRBJ2-1; a weak D match, TRBD1 (5 bases). Germline CDR1 SGHNT, CDR2 YENEEA. V lost 0 bases to trimming and J lost 4 bases, with 10 bases between them. This CDR3 region has 15 residues. The chain's CDR3 is CASSLEQGRYNEQFF. Here the CDR3 DNA reads TGTGCCAGCAGCTTAGAGCAGGGCAGGTACAATGAGCAGTTCTTC.